Detailed here is one TCR beta chain. Germline trimming cut 2 bases from V and 5 bases from J; bases unmatched to any gene: 7. The V gene's germline CDR1 is SGHVS and CDR2 FQNEAQ. The CDR3 runs to 15 residues. This specimen belongs to a study of blood T cell repertoires in COVID-19. Individuals drawn from approximately 26 US areas were about 18 to 100 years old. In the study's own analysis: Amplification with reference gene primers provided the estimates of nucleated cell counts. Profiling relied on immunoSEQ multiplex PCR, and the TCRdb table lists in-frame clones only, not all of them. The DNA was the basis for D and trimming; V, J and clone size are from that table. In the table there are 160,000 or so clones, 75% to 90% of which are singletons.

The clonotype originates from a woman aged 60 to 75 who had recovered from COVID-19. The sample was PBMCs or T cells enriched from blood (not recorded which). The chain combines TRBV7-8 with TRBJ1-1; 8 bases match TRBD1. Here the CDR3 DNA reads TGTGCCAGCAGCTTATTTGGACAGGGTGGAACTGAAGCTTTCTTT. Protein: CASSLFGQGGTEAFF.